The rows below give T cell receptor beta chains drawn from one sample of a study of T cell responses to AZD1222 COVID-19 vaccine. The method was immunoSEQ multiplex PCR; TCRdb's version includes in-frame clones alone and lacks a portion of them. Of roughly 150,000 clones in the sample, 94% were seen once. The sample in question was peripheral blood, obtained 28 days after the second AZD1222 dose. These receptors were obtained from an adult who received the AZD1222 COVID-19 vaccine. CDR3s include the opening cysteine and the closing phenylalanine or tryptophan. A D gene is named only where the DNA matches it firmly. Some rows mark clone size as missing; the rest say once, few, many or name a class of expanded clone.

size | J | V | D | DNA | CDR3
. | TRBJ2-3 | TRBV11-2 | TRBD2 | TGTGCCAGCAGCTTAGGGGCTCTAGCGGGAGTAGTCACAGATACGCAGTATTTT | CASSLGALAGVVTDTQYF
. | TRBJ1-6 | TRBV28 | . | TGTGCCAGCAACATGGGGGCGTATTCACCCCTCCACTTT | CASNMGAYSPLHF
. | TRBJ2-1 | TRBV6-5 | TRBD1 | TGTGCCAGCAGAGGACAGGTTAACAATGAGCAGTTCTTC | CASRGQVNNEQFF
. | TRBJ2-1 | TRBV6-6 | . | TGTGCCAGCAGTTTAGTCCGGGATGAGCAGTTCTTC | CASSLVRDEQFF
. | TRBJ2-7 | TRBV28 | TRBD2 | TGTGCCAGCCTCCTGAGCGGGAGTCCTGGCGAGCAGTACTTC | CASLLSGSPGEQYF
. | TRBJ2-1 | TRBV4-1 | TRBD2 | TGCGCCAGCAGCCAAGATAAGGGGACTAGCGGGAGCACAACCTCCAATGAGCAGTTCTTC | CASSQDKGTSGSTTSNEQFF
. | TRBJ1-2 | TRBV7-2 | TRBD1 | TGTGCCAGCAGCCGGGGACAGAACTATGGCTACACCTTC | CASSRGQNYGYTF
. | TRBJ2-1 | TRBV18 | . | TGTGCCAGCTCACCACCCCGGGGTAGCGGATTATACAATGAGCAGTTCTTC | CASSPPRGSGLYNEQFF
. | TRBJ2-1 | TRBV19 | TRBD1 | TGTGCCAGTAGATCTCCCGGGACAGGGGATTTTGGTGAGCAGTTCTTC | CASRSPGTGDFGEQFF
. | TRBJ2-7 | TRBV28 | TRBD1 | TGTGCCAGCAGTTCCCGCCGGGACAGGGGATACGAGCAGTACTTC | CASSSRRDRGYEQYF
. | TRBJ1-5 | TRBV7-9 | . | TGTGCCAGCAGCAAAATGGTTACAGGGAGGGAGCCCCAGCATTTT | CASSKMVTGREPQHF
. | TRBJ2-6 | TRBV28 | . | TGTGCCAGCAGTGGGGGCGCGTCTGGGGCCAACGTCCTGACTTTC | CASSGGASGANVLTF
. | TRBJ2-1 | TRBV7-6 | . | TGTGCCAGCAGCTCAGGGGAGGGGGAGAGGTCCTACAATGAGCAGTTCTTC | CASSSGEGERSYNEQFF
. | TRBJ1-4 | TRBV30 | . | TGTGCCGGCACGGCAGGGCCGGCGGCTAATGAAAAACTGTTTTTT | CAGTAGPAANEKLFF
once | TRBJ2-7 | TRBV3-1/TRBV3-2 | . | TGTGCCAGCAGCCTCGGCAGGGGATCCTACGAGCAGTACTTC | CASSLGRGSYEQYF
. | TRBJ2-3 | TRBV9 | TRBD2 | TGTGCCAGCAGCAGAGGACTAGCGCGGACAGATACGCAGTATTTT | CASSRGLARTDTQYF
. | TRBJ2-7 | TRBV6-2/TRBV6-3 | TRBD1 | TGTGCCAGCAGTTACTCGACAGGGCCTTCCTACGAGCAGTACTTC | CASSYSTGPSYEQYF
. | TRBJ2-7 | TRBV6-1 | . | TGTGCCAGCAGTGAAGTGAGAGGCGGAACCTACGAGCAGTACTTC | CASSEVRGGTYEQYF
. | TRBJ1-2 | TRBV2 | . | TGTGCCAGCACCCCGATACTTAACTATGGCTACACCTTC | CASTPILNYGYTF
. | TRBJ1-5 | TRBV6-5 | TRBD1 | TGTGCCAGCAGTACCGACAGGGCTAGCAATCAGCCCCAGCATTTT | CASSTDRASNQPQHF
. | TRBJ1-4 | TRBV30 | . | TGTGCCTGGAGCATCCTCAGGGGACAACATGAAAAACTGTTTTTT | CAWSILRGQHEKLFF
. | TRBJ1-1 | TRBV18 | . | TGTGCCAGCTCACGACACCGTCTCAGGGAAGGAGACACTGAAGCTTTCTTT | CASSRHRLREGDTEAFF
. | TRBJ1-1 | TRBV30 | . | TGTGCCTGGAGCCCGGGGCACTTGAACACTGAAGCTTTCTTT | CAWSPGHLNTEAFF
. | TRBJ1-3 | TRBV30 | TRBD1 | TGTGCCTGGAGGGACAGGGGATCTGGAAACACCATATATTTT | CAWRDRGSGNTIYF
. | TRBJ1-6 | TRBV6-6 | . | TGTGCCAGCAGACATCAACAGGGACGCGCGGCACCCCTCCACTTT | CASRHQQGRAAPLHF
. | TRBJ1-5 | TRBV6-2/TRBV6-3 | TRBD1 | TGTGCCAGCAGTTACTCGGGGACAGGGAATCAGCCCCAGCATTTT | CASSYSGTGNQPQHF
. | TRBJ1-1 | TRBV5-1 | . | TGCGCCAGCAGCCCCGAACGGGGCCAAAACACTGAAGCTTTCTTT | CASSPERGQNTEAFF
. | TRBJ2-5 | TRBV12-3/TRBV12-4 | . | TGTGCCAGCACCCCGGACTCGCGCAGTACCCAGTACTTC | CASTPDSRSTQYF
. | TRBJ2-7 | TRBV19 | TRBD2 | TGTGCCAGTAGTTGGACTAGCGGGATCTACGAGCAGTACTTC | CASSWTSGIYEQYF
once | TRBJ2-3 | TRBV28 | . | TGTGCCAGCAGTTTATGGGGGCAGATCACAGATACGCAGTATTTT | CASSLWGQITDTQYF
. | TRBJ2-1 | TRBV19 | TRBD2 | TGTGCCAGTAGTGGGGGACTAGCGGGAGGGGATTCCTACAATGAGCAGTTCTTC | CASSGGLAGGDSYNEQFF
. | TRBJ1-2 | TRBV7-2 | TRBD1 | TGTGCCAGCAGCTTAAATGGACAGGGGGTGTATGGCTACACCTTC | CASSLNGQGVYGYTF
. | TRBJ1-1 | TRBV14 | . | TGTGCCAGCAGCCAAGATAGAGGGGGAAGAATGAACACTGAAGCTTTCTTT | CASSQDRGGRMNTEAFF
. | TRBJ2-7 | TRBV7-3 | . | TGTGCCAGCAGCTGGCGGGGACACAACCTCTACGAGCAGTACTTC | CASSWRGHNLYEQYF
. | TRBJ2-1 | TRBV19 | TRBD2 | TGTGCCAGTAGTATGACGTCGCGGCTAGCGGGAGAGCAGTTCTTC | CASSMTSRLAGEQFF
. | TRBJ2-3 | TRBV5-1 | TRBD1 | TGCGCCAGCAGCCCGGCCGGGACAGGGGCCGTGGGCACAGATACGCAGTATTTT | CASSPAGTGAVGTDTQYF
. | TRBJ1-3 | TRBV7-2 | . | TGTGCCAGCAGCTTATATCCCGCATCGAGTGGAAACACCATATATTTT | CASSLYPASSGNTIYF
. | TRBJ2-7 | TRBV5-1 | . | TGCGCCAGCAGCCGTCAGAAGAGTCCAGGGGAGGCCTACGAGCAGTACTTC | CASSRQKSPGEAYEQYF
. | TRBJ2-7 | TRBV9 | . | TGTGCCAGCACCACCGGAGATGGTCCCCTCGCGGAGCAGTACTTC | CASTTGDGPLAEQYF
. | TRBJ2-5 | TRBV11-2 | TRBD2 | TGTGCCAGCAGCTTAGATTGGGAGACTAGCGGTCAAGAGACCCAGTACTTC | CASSLDWETSGQETQYF
. | TRBJ2-1 | TRBV6-2/TRBV6-3 | . | TGTGCCAGCAGCCCCTTGGGGCGTGGGCATGAGCAGTTCTTC | CASSPLGRGHEQFF
. | TRBJ2-7 | TRBV28 | . | TGTGCCAGCGGGACAGGGGCGGGAGGGGAGCAGTACTTC | CASGTGAGGEQYF
once | TRBJ2-7 | TRBV7-2 | . | TGTGCCAGCAGCTTACGTGCCGGGCCCAGCTCCTACGAGCAGTACTTC | CASSLRAGPSSYEQYF
. | TRBJ2-5 | TRBV5-1 | TRBD2 | TGCGCCAGCAGACCCTCTAGCGGGCAAGAGACCCAGTACTTC | CASRPSSGQETQYF
. | TRBJ2-2 | TRBV13 | TRBD2 | TGTGCCAGCAGCTCACGACTAGCGTGGGAGCTGTTTTTT | CASSSRLAWELFF
once | TRBJ2-1 | TRBV28 | TRBD2 | TGTGCCAGCAGTAAGGGACTAGCGGGAGTCAGTGAGCAGTTCTTC | CASSKGLAGVSEQFF
. | TRBJ2-7 | TRBV27 | . | TGTGCCAGCAGTTTTTCAGGTTACGAGCAGTACTTC | CASSFSGYEQYF
. | TRBJ2-1 | TRBV7-5 | . | TGTGTCAGAACTACTGACAATGAGCAGTTCTTC | CVRTTDNEQFF
. | TRBJ2-4 | TRBV2 | . | TGTGCCAGCAGTATGACGGACAGAGACATTCAGTACTTC | CASSMTDRDIQYF
. | TRBJ2-7 | TRBV11-2 | TRBD2 | TGTGCCAGCAGCTACCGGTTTGGGGCGGGAGTAGAAGAGCAGTACTTC | CASSYRFGAGVEEQYF
once | TRBJ2-3 | TRBV5-1 | . | TGCGCCAGCAGCTTGTCGAGGGTTACAAACACAGATACGCAGTATTTT | CASSLSRVTNTDTQYF
. | TRBJ2-2 | TRBV30 | . | TGTGCCTGGAGTCCCCACGCACGTGGGGAGCTGTTTTTT | CAWSPHARGELFF
. | TRBJ1-1 | TRBV7-8 | . | TGTGCCAGCAGCTTAGAAATGGGGCTGAACACTGAAGCTTTCTTT | CASSLEMGLNTEAFF
. | TRBJ2-7 | TRBV6-1 | . | TGTGCCAGCAGTGCCATCCCAGGAGCAAGCCCCTACGAGCAGTACTTC | CASSAIPGASPYEQYF
. | TRBJ1-1 | TRBV11-2 | TRBD1 | TGTGCCAGCAGCTTATCGAGGGGGACAGCTGCTAACACTGAAGCTTTCTTT | CASSLSRGTAANTEAFF
. | TRBJ2-4 | TRBV6-5 | . | TGTGCCAGTTGGGAATCCCTAGCCAAAAACATTCAGTACTTC | CASWESLAKNIQYF
once | TRBJ2-5 | TRBV7-9 | . | TGTGCCAGCAGCTTAGCACGGGGGGAGACCCAGTACTTC | CASSLARGETQYF
. | TRBJ2-1 | TRBV6-5 | . | TGTGCCATTACACACAAGGAGTTTTCTGAGCAGTTCTTC | CAITHKEFSEQFF
. | TRBJ2-7 | TRBV6-2/TRBV6-3 | TRBD2 | TGTGCCAGCAGTTTAACAGCGGGAGGCTCCTACGAGCAGTACTTC | CASSLTAGGSYEQYF
. | TRBJ2-1 | TRBV4-1 | . | TGCGCCAGCAGCCCATCAGTAGCTAGAAAGACGTACAATGAGCAGTTCTTC | CASSPSVARKTYNEQFF